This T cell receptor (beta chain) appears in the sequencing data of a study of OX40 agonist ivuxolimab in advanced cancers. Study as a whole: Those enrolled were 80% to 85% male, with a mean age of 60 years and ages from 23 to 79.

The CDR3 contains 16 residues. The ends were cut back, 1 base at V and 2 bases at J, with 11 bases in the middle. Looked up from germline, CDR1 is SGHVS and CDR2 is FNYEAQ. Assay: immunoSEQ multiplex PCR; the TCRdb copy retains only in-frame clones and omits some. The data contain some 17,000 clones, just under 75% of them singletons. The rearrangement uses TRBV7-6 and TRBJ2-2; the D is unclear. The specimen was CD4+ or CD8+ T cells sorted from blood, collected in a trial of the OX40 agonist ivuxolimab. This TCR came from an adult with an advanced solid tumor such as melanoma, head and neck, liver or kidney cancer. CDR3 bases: TGTGCCAGCAGCTTAGTGGGGTATCCTAACACCGGGGAGCTGTTTTTT. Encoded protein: CASSLVGYPNTGELFF. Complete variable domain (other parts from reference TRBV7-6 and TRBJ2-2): GAGVSQSPRYKVTKRGQDVALRCDPISGHVSLYWYRQALGQGPEFLTYFNYEAQQDKSGLPNDRFSAERPEGSISTLTIQRTEQRDSAMYRCASSLVGYPNTGELFFGEGSRLTVL.